A selection of T cell receptor beta chains follows, all from one sample in a study of blood T cell repertoires in COVID-19. The data were produced by immunoSEQ multiplex PCR, yet TCRdb's version contains in-frame clones alone and is incomplete. The data contain 55,000 to 80,000 clones, about four fifths of them singletons. The sequenced sample consisted of peripheral blood. The receptor set was obtained from a human donor in a cohort sampled during active COVID-19. The CDR3 runs from the conserved cysteine through the conserved F or W. The D gene is left open where the match is weak. Clone size is stated in some rows and not others, as once, few, many or a class when expanded.

v_gene	j_gene	abundance	d_gene	CDR3aa	CDR3nt
TRBV5-1	TRBJ2-1	-	-	CASSGNPGLQTDEQFF	TGCGCCAGCAGCGGTAATCCGGGACTCCAGACGGATGAGCAGTTCTTC
TRBV10-3	TRBJ2-7	-	TRBD2	CAIRTSGSSYEQYF	TGTGCCATCAGAACTAGCGGCAGCTCCTACGAGCAGTACTTC
TRBV5-1	TRBJ2-7	few	-	CASSLDWTVSYEQYF	TGCGCCAGCAGCTTGGATTGGACAGTCTCCTACGAGCAGTACTTC
TRBV11-2	TRBJ2-3	-	TRBD2	CASSWSGTRTDTQYF	TGTGCCAGCAGCTGGTCCGGGACTAGAACAGATACGCAGTATTTT
TRBV3-1/TRBV3-2	TRBJ2-7	-	TRBD1	CASRDRGGEQYF	TGTGCCAGCAGGGACAGGGGCGGGGAGCAGTACTTC
TRBV4-1	TRBJ2-1	-	TRBD2	CASNPGLAGFRSGYEQFF	TGCGCCAGCAATCCGGGACTAGCGGGATTCCGATCGGGTTATGAGCAGTTCTTC
TRBV10-3	TRBJ2-3	-	-	CAISESRWGDGADTQYF	TGTGCCATCAGTGAGTCGAGATGGGGGGATGGGGCAGATACGCAGTATTTT
TRBV12-3/TRBV12-4	TRBJ1-2	-	TRBD1	CASSGGQGYGYTF	TGTGCCAGCAGTGGGGGACAGGGCTATGGCTACACCTTC
TRBV6-5	TRBJ1-5	-	-	CASRVRQVNNQPQHF	TGTGCCAGCAGGGTAAGACAGGTGAACAATCAGCCCCAGCATTTT
TRBV2	TRBJ1-1	-	-	CASHREKVEAFF	TGTGCCAGCCACAGGGAAAAGGTTGAAGCTTTCTTT
TRBV7-2	TRBJ2-1	few	TRBD1	CASSFWRTGTPSEQFF	TGTGCCAGCAGCTTTTGGCGGACAGGGACACCCAGTGAGCAGTTCTTC
TRBV27	TRBJ1-2	-	-	CASSFRGGNGYTF	TGTGCCAGCAGTTTTAGAGGGGGTAATGGCTACACCTTC
TRBV11-2	TRBJ2-1	once	-	CASSLDRTFVGSVYNEQFF	TGTGCCAGCAGCTTAGATCGTACGTTCGTCGGGTCTGTGTACAATGAGCAGTTCTTC
TRBV6-6	TRBJ2-5	-	TRBD2	CASSYGLASETQYF	TGTGCCAGCAGTTACGGACTAGCATCAGAGACCCAGTACTTC
TRBV4-1	TRBJ2-5	-	TRBD1	CASSSRDRGRETQYF	TGCGCCAGCAGCTCCCGGGACAGGGGGCGTGAGACCCAGTACTTC
TRBV7-2	TRBJ2-7	-	TRBD2	CASSLFNKREDEQYF	TGTGCCAGCAGCTTATTTAATAAGCGGGAGGACGAGCAGTACTTC
TRBV3-1/TRBV3-2	TRBJ2-1	-	TRBD2	CASSQDEGLAGYNEQFF	TGTGCCAGCAGCCAAGATGAGGGACTAGCGGGGTACAATGAGCAGTTCTTC
TRBV19	TRBJ1-6	-	-	CASSSGDNSPLHF	TGTGCCAGTAGTTCAGGGGATAATTCACCCCTCCACTTT
TRBV7-9	TRBJ2-3	-	TRBD1	CASSLVQGADTQYF	TGTGCCAGCAGCTTAGTCCAGGGGGCAGATACGCAGTATTTT
TRBV19	TRBJ1-1	-	-	CASSLTGEDTEAFF	TGTGCCAGTAGTCTAACGGGAGAAGACACTGAAGCTTTCTTT
TRBV9	TRBJ2-7	-	-	CASSVGRLSYEQYF	TGTGCCAGCAGCGTAGGCAGACTCTCCTACGAGCAGTACTTC
TRBV5-1	TRBJ2-1	-	TRBD1	CASSFGTGLDEQFF	TGCGCCAGCAGCTTCGGGACAGGGTTGGATGAGCAGTTCTTC
TRBV6-5	TRBJ2-3	-	TRBD2	CASLSSGSAQYF	TGTGCCAGCTTGAGTAGCGGGAGCGCGCAGTATTTT
TRBV2	TRBJ2-7	-	-	CASSVGQGYEQYF	TGTGCCAGCAGTGTGGGTCAGGGTTACGAGCAGTACTTC
TRBV5-4	TRBJ2-2	-	-	CASSFQAGRSAGELFF	TGTGCCAGCAGCTTTCAGGCAGGTCGGTCAGCCGGGGAGCTGTTTTTT
TRBV5-5	TRBJ1-6	-	-	CASGSNFGSPLHF	TGTGCCAGCGGGAGCAATTTTGGTTCACCCCTCCACTTT
TRBV5-4	TRBJ2-1	once	-	CASSLESSNEQFF	TGTGCCAGCAGCTTGGAATCTAGCAATGAGCAGTTCTTC
TRBV11-2	TRBJ1-1	-	-	CASSPPGLPTNTEAFF	TGTGCCAGCAGCCCCCCTGGACTCCCTACGAACACTGAAGCTTTCTTT
TRBV14	TRBJ1-2	-	-	CASSQGGSVGYGYTF	TGTGCCAGCAGCCAAGGCGGGTCTGTGGGCTATGGCTACACCTTC
TRBV6-5	TRBJ2-7	-	TRBD2	CASSYLTSGGAYEQYF	TGTGCCAGCAGTTACCTAACTAGCGGGGGGGCTTACGAGCAGTACTTC
TRBV5-1	TRBJ2-3	-	TRBD1	CASNDRVEDTQYF	TGCGCCAGCAACGACAGGGTGGAAGATACGCAGTATTTT
TRBV19	TRBJ2-3	once	-	CASRGAAFLTTDTQYF	TGTGCCAGTCGAGGCGCGGCCTTTCTCACCACAGATACGCAGTATTTT
TRBV6-5	TRBJ2-2	-	-	CASSYRLRTGELFF	TGTGCCAGCAGTTACCGACTGCGCACCGGGGAGCTGTTTTTT
TRBV2	TRBJ2-1	few	TRBD1	CAITTGTGGSGRYNEQFF	TGTGCCATCACGACCGGGACAGGGGGGTCAGGACGCTACAATGAGCAGTTCTTC
TRBV21-1	TRBJ1-5	-	-	CASSIMRGGGNQPQHF	TGTGCCAGCAGCATTATGAGGGGGGGTGGCAATCAGCCCCAGCATTTT
TRBV10-3	TRBJ1-1	-	TRBD1	CAISLQGENTEAFF	TGTGCCATCAGCCTACAGGGGGAGAACACTGAAGCTTTCTTT
TRBV11-2	TRBJ2-3	-	-	CASSLVRGISTDTQYF	TGTGCCAGCAGCTTAGTAAGGGGGATTAGCACAGATACGCAGTATTTT
TRBV7-2	TRBJ2-3	few	TRBD2	CASSLSFSGDTQYF	TGTGCCAGCAGCTTGAGTTTTAGCGGGGATACGCAGTATTTT
TRBV10-2	TRBJ2-5	-	-	CASSVYRVGSGFKETQYF	TGCGCCAGCAGTGTCTACCGAGTGGGCAGCGGTTTTAAAGAGACCCAGTACTTC